This TCR beta chain derives from a study of blood T cell repertoires in COVID-19. Between the trimmed V and J ends, which lost 11 bases and 2 bases, there was a span of 12 bases. The CDR3 totals 12 residues. Per germline, CDR1 LNHNV and CDR2 YYDKDF (reference sequence). Here immunoSEQ multiplex PCR was the method, and the copy in TCRdb shows in-frame clones only, minus some. The sample carries some 160,000 clones, approximately 88% recorded once. Sequencing used PBMCs or T cells enriched from blood (not recorded which). The chain carries TRBV15 and TRBJ1-1; D might be TRBD1 (5 bases). The clonotype was recovered from a woman in her forties or fifties who had recovered from COVID-19. Written as DNA, the CDR3 is TGTGCCGTCAGGGATCTAAACACTGAAGCTTTCTTT. Amino acids: CAVRDLNTEAFF.